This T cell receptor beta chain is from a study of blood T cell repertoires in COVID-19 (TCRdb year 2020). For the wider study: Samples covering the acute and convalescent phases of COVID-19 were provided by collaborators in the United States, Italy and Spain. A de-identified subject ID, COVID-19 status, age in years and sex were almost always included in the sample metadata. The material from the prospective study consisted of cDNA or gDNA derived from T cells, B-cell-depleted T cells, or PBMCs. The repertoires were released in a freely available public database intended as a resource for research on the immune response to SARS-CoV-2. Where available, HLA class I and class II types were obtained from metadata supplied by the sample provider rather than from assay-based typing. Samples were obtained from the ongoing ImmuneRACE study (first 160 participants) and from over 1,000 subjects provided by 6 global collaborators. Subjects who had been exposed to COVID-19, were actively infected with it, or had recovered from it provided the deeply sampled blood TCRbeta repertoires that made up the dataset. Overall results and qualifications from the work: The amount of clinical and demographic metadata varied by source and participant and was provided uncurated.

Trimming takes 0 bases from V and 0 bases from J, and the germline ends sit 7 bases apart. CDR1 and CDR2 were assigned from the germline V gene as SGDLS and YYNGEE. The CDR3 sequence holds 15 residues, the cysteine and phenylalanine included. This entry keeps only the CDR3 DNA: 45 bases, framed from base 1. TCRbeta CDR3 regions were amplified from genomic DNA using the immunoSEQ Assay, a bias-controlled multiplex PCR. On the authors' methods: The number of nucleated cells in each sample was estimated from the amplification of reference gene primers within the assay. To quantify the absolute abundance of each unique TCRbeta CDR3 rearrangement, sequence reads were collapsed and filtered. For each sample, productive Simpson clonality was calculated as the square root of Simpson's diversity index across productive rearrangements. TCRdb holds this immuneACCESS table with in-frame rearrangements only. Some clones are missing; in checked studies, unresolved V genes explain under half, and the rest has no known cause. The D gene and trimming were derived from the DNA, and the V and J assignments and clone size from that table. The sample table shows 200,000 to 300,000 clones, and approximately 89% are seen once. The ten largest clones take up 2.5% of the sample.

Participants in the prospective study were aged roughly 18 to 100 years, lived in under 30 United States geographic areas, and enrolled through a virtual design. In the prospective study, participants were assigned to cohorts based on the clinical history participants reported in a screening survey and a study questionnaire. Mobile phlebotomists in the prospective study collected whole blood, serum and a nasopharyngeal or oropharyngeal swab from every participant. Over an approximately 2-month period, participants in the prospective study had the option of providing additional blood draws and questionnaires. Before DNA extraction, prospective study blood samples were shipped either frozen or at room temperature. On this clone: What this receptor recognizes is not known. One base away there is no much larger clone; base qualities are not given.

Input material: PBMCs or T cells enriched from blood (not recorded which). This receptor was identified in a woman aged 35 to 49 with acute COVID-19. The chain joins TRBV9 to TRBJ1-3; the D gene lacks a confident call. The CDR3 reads CASSVGHRSGNTIYF. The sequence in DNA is TGTGCCAGCAGCGTAGGACATCGCTCTGGAAACACCATATATTTT.